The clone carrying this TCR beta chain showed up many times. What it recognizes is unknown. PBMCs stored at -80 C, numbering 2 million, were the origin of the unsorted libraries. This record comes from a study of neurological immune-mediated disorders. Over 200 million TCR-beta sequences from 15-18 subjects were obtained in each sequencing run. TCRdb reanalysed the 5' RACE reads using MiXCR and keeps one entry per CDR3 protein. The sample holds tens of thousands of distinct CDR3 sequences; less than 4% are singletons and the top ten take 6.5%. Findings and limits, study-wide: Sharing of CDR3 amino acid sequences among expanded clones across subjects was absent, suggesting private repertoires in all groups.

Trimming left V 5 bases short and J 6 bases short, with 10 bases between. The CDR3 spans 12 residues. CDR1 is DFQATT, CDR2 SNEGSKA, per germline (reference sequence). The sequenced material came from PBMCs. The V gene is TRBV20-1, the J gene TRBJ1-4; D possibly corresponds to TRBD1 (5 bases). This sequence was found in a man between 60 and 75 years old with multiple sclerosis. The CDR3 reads CSAGGGYEKLFF. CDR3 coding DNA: TGCAGTGCTGGCGGGGGATATGAAAAACTGTTTTTT.